Listed below are T cell receptor beta chains from one sample, sequenced in a study of cytomegalovirus exposure and HLA in healthy donors. Here immunoSEQ multiplex PCR was the method, and the copy in TCRdb shows in-frame clones only, minus some. The sample table includes 100,000 to 150,000 clones. The sample consisted of PBMCs. The origin of the receptors is a man between 18 and 35 years old in good health and CMV-seronegative. Each CDR3 is given with its conserved first and last residue. The D gene is left open where the match is weak.

>TRBJ2-7|TRBD1|TRBV9
TGTGCCAGCAGCGCCCGGGACAGGGCCTACGAGCAGTACTTC
CASSARDRAYEQYF
>TRBJ2-2|-|TRBV4-3
TGCGCCAGCAGCCAAGCGGAACTAAACACCGGGGAGCTGTTTTTT
CASSQAELNTGELFF
>TRBJ1-1|-|TRBV19
TGTGCCAGTACTTGGAGGGGACCCAATAATATGAACACTGAAGCTTTCTTT
CASTWRGPNNMNTEAFF
>TRBJ1-5|-|TRBV2
TGTGCCAGCAGTCCAGGAATATATCAGCCCCAGCATTTT
CASSPGIYQPQHF
>TRBJ2-5|-|TRBV4-3
TGCGCCAGCAGCCCCAGGGGGGTAGAGACCCAGTACTTC
CASSPRGVETQYF
>TRBJ2-7|-|TRBV4-1
TGCGCCAGCAGCCAAGATGTCGCGGGCCCCTACGAGCAGTACTTC
CASSQDVAGPYEQYF
>TRBJ2-2|TRBD1|TRBV4-1
TGCGCCAGCAGCCTCGAAGGGACAGGTAACACCGGGGAGCTGTTTTTT
CASSLEGTGNTGELFF
>TRBJ2-7|TRBD1|TRBV11-3
TGTGCCAGCACGGGACAGATACTCTACGAGCAGTACTTC
CASTGQILYEQYF
>TRBJ2-7|-|TRBV19
TGTGCCAGTAGCCCCAGGGGCGCGGGAGCCTCCTACGAGCAGTACTTC
CASSPRGAGASYEQYF
>TRBJ1-3|-|TRBV6-6
TGTGCCAGCAGTTACTATGGGGCTACTGGAAACACCATATATTTT
CASSYYGATGNTIYF
>TRBJ2-7|TRBD2|TRBV28
TGTGCCAGCAGTTCAGGGACAGGTACCGGGACTAGCGGGAGATATTTCTACGAGCAGTACTTC
CASSSGTGTGTSGRYFYEQYF
>TRBJ1-1|-|TRBV10-3
TGTGCCATCAGTGAGATTGGGCCGAACACTGAAGCTTTCTTT
CAISEIGPNTEAFF
>TRBJ2-1|-|TRBV6-5
TGTGCCAGCAGTCCTAGGGGGTCCAATGAGCAGTTCTTC
CASSPRGSNEQFF
>TRBJ1-1|-|TRBV18
TGTGCCAGCTCCCCACGGTCGGCAGGGACTGCCACTGAAGCTTTCTTT
CASSPRSAGTATEAFF
>TRBJ2-7|-|TRBV4-1
TGCGCCAGCAGCCAAGAGGCAGGGAACTACGAGCAGTACTTC
CASSQEAGNYEQYF
>TRBJ2-6|-|TRBV7-7
TGTGCTAGCAGCTTAGGGCCCGATTCTGGGGCCAACGTCCTGACTTTC
CASSLGPDSGANVLTF
>TRBJ2-7|TRBD2|TRBV6-6
TGTGCCAGCAGGGACCAGACTAGCGGGGGATCCTACGAGCAGTACTTC
CASRDQTSGGSYEQYF
>TRBJ2-7|TRBD1|TRBV7-2
TGTGCCAGCAGCACCGGACAGGGCCCGTACGAGCAGTACTTC
CASSTGQGPYEQYF
>TRBJ1-3|-|TRBV28
TGTGCCAGCAGTTCGACATTTCGAAACACCATATATTTT
CASSSTFRNTIYF
>TRBJ2-7|TRBD1|TRBV6-6
TGTGCCAGCAGTTTCCAGGGGGCGATCGGCGAGCAGTACTTC
CASSFQGAIGEQYF
>TRBJ2-3|TRBD1|TRBV27
TGTGCCAGCAGTTCCCGGATAAACAGGGGTAGCACAGATACGCAGTATTTT
CASSSRINRGSTDTQYF
>TRBJ1-6|-|TRBV28
TGTGCCAGCAGTCCCCCGACAGATAATAATTCACCCCTCCACTTT
CASSPPTDNNSPLHF
>TRBJ1-5|-|TRBV27
TGTGCCAGCAGTTTAGCAGGGGCCCTCAATCAGCCCCAGCATTTT
CASSLAGALNQPQHF
>TRBJ2-7|TRBD2|TRBV5-1
TGCGCCAGCAGCTTGGCAAGCGGGAGCTCCTACGAGCAGTACTTC
CASSLASGSSYEQYF
>TRBJ1-1|-|TRBV15
TGTGCCACCAGCAGAGATAGGGGAATGAACACTGAAGCTTTCTTT
CATSRDRGMNTEAFF
>TRBJ1-4|TRBD1|TRBV28
TGTGCCAGCACTCCGGGGGGGACAGGGGGTGAAAAACTGTTTTTT
CASTPGGTGGEKLFF
>TRBJ1-5|-|TRBV19
TGTGCCAGTAGTATGTCCCGCGGGGCGGGGAATCAGCCCCAGCATTTT
CASSMSRGAGNQPQHF
>TRBJ1-2|TRBD1|TRBV11-1
TGTGCCAGCAGCATCAGGGGGCGTCGGGATGGCTACACCTTC
CASSIRGRRDGYTF
>TRBJ2-4|-|TRBV7-9
TGTGCCAGCAGCTTAGGCCTCGGGCTAAGCGGGCGGAACATTCAGTACTTC
CASSLGLGLSGRNIQYF
>TRBJ1-1|-|TRBV18
TGTGCCAGCTCACTTTTGGGAGAGAACACTGAAGCTTTCTTT
CASSLLGENTEAFF
>TRBJ2-7|TRBD2|TRBV27
TGTGCCAGCAGTTTAATGGGCGGGAGGTACGAGCAGTACTTC
CASSLMGGRYEQYF
>TRBJ2-6|-|TRBV5-8
TGTGCCAGCAGCTCTTATGGAAGGGGCCAGGAGGCCAACGTCCTGACTTTC
CASSSYGRGQEANVLTF
>TRBJ2-3|TRBD2|TRBV7-3
TGTGCCAGCAGCCCTCAAACGGGCGGGAGTACAGATACGCAGTATTTT
CASSPQTGGSTDTQYF
>TRBJ1-4|-|TRBV7-2
TGTGCCAGCAGCTCGGCAAGGAGCCCTAATGAAAAACTGTTTTTT
CASSSARSPNEKLFF
>TRBJ1-1|TRBD1|TRBV4-3
TGCGCCAGCAGCCGGGGGACAGGGGCGAACACTGAAGCTTTCTTT
CASSRGTGANTEAFF
>TRBJ2-5|TRBD1|TRBV5-4
TGTGCCAGCAGCTACGGGACAGGGGGGACCCAGTACTTC
CASSYGTGGTQYF
>TRBJ1-2|-|TRBV6-4
TGTGCCACCAGACAGACAAACACCTATGGCTACACCTTC
CATRQTNTYGYTF
>TRBJ2-1|-|TRBV7-2
TGTGCCAGCGGGGGGTACAATGAGCAGTTCTTC
CASGGYNEQFF
>TRBJ2-3|-|TRBV6-5
TGTGCCAGCAGTTACTCACGGGGGACGAATACGCAGTATTTT
CASSYSRGTNTQYF
>TRBJ2-1|-|TRBV5-1
TGCGCCAGCAGCTTGGCGGACAGTTACAATGAGCAGTTCTTC
CASSLADSYNEQFF
>TRBJ2-5|TRBD2|TRBV6-1
TGTGCCAGCAGTGAGCGGGGGGGCCAAGAGACCCAGTACTTC
CASSERGGQETQYF
>TRBJ1-5|-|TRBV7-2
TGTGCCAGCAGCCTCAGTATAGAGAGGAATCAGCCCCAGCATTTT
CASSLSIERNQPQHF
>TRBJ1-5|-|TRBV6-5
TGTGCCAGCGGTCTCAGGGAAGGGGGGCCCCAGCATTTT
CASGLREGGPQHF
>TRBJ2-1|-|TRBV4-3
TGCGCCAGCAGCCCCTCACGACTAGAAGTCTACAATGAGCAGTTCTTC
CASSPSRLEVYNEQFF
>TRBJ1-2|-|TRBV10-2
TGCGCCAGCAGTCAGGCTCACTCTGGCTACACCTTC
CASSQAHSGYTF
>TRBJ2-2|-|TRBV14
TGTGCCAGCAGCCAAGGGGGGGGCTGGCGAACCGGGGAGCTGTTTTTT
CASSQGGGWRTGELFF
>TRBJ1-5|-|TRBV4-3
TGCGCCAGCAGCCAGACAAAACAGGGCAATCAGCCCCAGCATTTT
CASSQTKQGNQPQHF
>TRBJ2-1|-|TRBV5-1
TGCGCCAGCAGCTCCCCCCCCCAGTACAATGAGCAGTTCTTC
CASSSPPQYNEQFF
>TRBJ1-6|TRBD1|TRBV6-5
TGTGCCAGCAGGCCGGACAGGGGGGTTTCACCCCTCCACTTT
CASRPDRGVSPLHF